This T cell receptor (beta chain) was retrieved from a study of vaccination and CD4 T cells after COVID-19. In the study overall: No peptide, an HIV-1 Nef pool, or a CEFX pool was what each control culture received.

Trimming took off 1 base at V and 4 bases at J, with 10 bases between the two ends. The CDR3 contains 15 residues. CDR1 and CDR2 (germline): MDHEN, SYDVKM. In its sample, this clonotype is medium-sized. What it recognizes is unknown. Sequencing of the DNA from cultured CD4+ T cells was carried out with the Oncomine TCR Beta short-read assay. TCRdb reprocessed the PCR reads with MiXCR, giving one entry per CDR3 protein. The profile covers about 14,000 distinct CDR3 sequences, with approximately 49% appearing a single time and about 9.4% taken by the ten largest. Treatment denoted: approximately nine-day PBMC culture with coronavirus spike peptide pools or control peptides (ViraFEST assay).

This specimen consisted of CD4+ T cells from blood, cultured in vitro, obtained before SARS-CoV-2 vaccination. The rearrangement links TRBV28 to TRBJ2-2; D is unclear. This sequence was found in a human donor who had recovered from COVID-19. As DNA, the CDR3 is TGTGCCAGCAGTTTATTTGGGCAGTTCACCGGGGAGCTGTTTTTT. The encoded protein is CASSLFGQFTGELFF.